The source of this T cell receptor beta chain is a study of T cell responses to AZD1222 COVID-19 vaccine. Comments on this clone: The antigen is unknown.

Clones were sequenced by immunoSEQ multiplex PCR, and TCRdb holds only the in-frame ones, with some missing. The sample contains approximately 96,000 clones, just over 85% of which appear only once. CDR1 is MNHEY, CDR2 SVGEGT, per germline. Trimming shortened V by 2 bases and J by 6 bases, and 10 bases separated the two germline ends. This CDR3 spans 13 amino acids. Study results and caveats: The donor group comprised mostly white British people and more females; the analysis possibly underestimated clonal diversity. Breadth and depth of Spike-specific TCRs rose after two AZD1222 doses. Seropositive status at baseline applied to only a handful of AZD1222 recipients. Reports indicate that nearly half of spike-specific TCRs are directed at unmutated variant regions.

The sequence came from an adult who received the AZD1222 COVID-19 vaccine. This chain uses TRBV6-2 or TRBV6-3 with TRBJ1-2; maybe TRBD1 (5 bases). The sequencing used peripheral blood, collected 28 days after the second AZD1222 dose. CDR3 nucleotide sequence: TGTGCCAGCAGTTACGGGGCGGTGGATGGCTACACCTTC. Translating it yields CASSYGAVDGYTF.